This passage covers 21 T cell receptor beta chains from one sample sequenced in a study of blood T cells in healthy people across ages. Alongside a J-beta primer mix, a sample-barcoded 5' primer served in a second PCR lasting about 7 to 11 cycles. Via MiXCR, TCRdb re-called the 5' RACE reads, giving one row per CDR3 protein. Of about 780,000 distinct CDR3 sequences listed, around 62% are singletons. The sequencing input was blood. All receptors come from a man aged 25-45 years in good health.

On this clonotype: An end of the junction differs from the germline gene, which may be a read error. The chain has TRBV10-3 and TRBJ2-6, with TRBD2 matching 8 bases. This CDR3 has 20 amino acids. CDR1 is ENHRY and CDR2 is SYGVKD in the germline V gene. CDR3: CTISPGLGIGGNSGANVLTF. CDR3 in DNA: TGTACCATCAGTCCGGGACTAGGAATTGGAGGAAACTCTGGGGCCAACGTCCTGACTTTC.

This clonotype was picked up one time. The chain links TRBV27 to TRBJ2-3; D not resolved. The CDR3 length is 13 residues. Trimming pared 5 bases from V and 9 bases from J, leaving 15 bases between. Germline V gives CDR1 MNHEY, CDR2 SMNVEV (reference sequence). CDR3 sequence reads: CASSPHAGSTQYF. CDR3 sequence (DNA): TGTGCCAGCAGTCCCCATGCCGGGTCGACGCAGTATTTT.

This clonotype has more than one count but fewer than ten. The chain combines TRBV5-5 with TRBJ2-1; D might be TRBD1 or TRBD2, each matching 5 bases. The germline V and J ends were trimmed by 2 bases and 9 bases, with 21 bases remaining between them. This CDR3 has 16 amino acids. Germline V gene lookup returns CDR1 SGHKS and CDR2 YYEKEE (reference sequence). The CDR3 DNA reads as TGTGCCAGCAGCTTCTTAGGGGACGCGAGTACAAGTGAGCAGTTCTTC. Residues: CASSFLGDASTSEQFF.

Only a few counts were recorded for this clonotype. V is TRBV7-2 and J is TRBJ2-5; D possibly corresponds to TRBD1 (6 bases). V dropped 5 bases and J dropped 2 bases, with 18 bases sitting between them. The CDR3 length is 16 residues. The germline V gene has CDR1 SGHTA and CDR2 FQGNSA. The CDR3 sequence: CASSPRWVGAQETQYF. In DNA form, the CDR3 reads TGTGCCAGCAGCCCCCGGTGGGTGGGGGCTCAAGAGACCCAGTACTTC.

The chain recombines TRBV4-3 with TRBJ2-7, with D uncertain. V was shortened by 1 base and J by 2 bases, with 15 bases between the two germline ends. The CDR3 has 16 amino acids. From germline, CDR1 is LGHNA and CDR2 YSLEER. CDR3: CASSQGPGRSAYEQYF. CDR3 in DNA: TGCGCCAGCAGCCAAGGTCCCGGACGGAGTGCCTACGAGCAGTACTTC.

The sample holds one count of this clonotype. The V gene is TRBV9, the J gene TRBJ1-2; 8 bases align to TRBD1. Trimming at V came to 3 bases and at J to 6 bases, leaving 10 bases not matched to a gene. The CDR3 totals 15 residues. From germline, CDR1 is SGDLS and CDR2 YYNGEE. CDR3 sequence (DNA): TGTGCCAGCAGCGACGGCAGGGGGCGCGGGAATGGCTACACCTTC. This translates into CASSDGRGRGNGYTF.

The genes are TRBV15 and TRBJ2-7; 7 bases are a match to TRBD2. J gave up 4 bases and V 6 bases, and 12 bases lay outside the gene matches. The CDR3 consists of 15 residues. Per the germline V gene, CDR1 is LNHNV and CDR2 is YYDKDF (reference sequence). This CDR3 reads CATSSRTGGRYEQYF. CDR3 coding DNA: TGTGCCACCAGTAGCCGGACGGGGGGTAGATACGAGCAGTACTTC.

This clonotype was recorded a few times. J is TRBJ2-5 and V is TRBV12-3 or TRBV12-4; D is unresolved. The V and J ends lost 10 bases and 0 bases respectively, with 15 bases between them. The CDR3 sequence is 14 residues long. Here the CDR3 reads CATRLAGNQETQYF. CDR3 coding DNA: TGTGCCACCCGACTTGCTGGGAACCAAGAGACCCAGTACTTC.

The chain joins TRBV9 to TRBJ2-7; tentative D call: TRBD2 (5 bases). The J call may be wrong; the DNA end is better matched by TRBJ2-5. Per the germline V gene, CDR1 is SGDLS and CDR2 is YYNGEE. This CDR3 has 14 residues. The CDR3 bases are TGTGCCAGCAGCGTAGCAGGAAGGGAGAAGACCCAGTACTTC. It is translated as CASSVAGREKTQYF.

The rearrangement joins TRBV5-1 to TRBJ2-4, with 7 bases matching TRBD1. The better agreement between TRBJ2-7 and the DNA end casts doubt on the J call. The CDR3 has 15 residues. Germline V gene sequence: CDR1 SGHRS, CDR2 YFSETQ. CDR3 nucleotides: TGCGCCAGCCGAACACCGGGACAGCTCACCTACGAGCAGTACTTC. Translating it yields CASRTPGQLTYEQYF.

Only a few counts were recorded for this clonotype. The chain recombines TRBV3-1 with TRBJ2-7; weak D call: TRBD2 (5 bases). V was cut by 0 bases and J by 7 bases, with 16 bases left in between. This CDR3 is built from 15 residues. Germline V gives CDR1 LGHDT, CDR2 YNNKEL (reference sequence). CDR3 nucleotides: TGTGCCAGCAGCCAAGAGGGAGTAGGAATGAGGGAGCAGTACTTC. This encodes CASSQEGVGMREQYF.

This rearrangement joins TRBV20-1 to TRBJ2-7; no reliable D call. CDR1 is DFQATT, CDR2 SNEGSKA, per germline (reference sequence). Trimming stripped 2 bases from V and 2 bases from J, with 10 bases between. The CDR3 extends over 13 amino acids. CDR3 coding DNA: TGCAGTGCTAGATCCTCGATGGCCTACGAGCAGTACTTC. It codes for CSARSSMAYEQYF.

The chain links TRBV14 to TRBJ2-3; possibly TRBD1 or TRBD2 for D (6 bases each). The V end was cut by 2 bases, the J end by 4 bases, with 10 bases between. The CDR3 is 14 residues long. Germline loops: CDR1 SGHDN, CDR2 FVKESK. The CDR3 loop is CASSQRGAPDTQYF. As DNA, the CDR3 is TGTGCCAGCAGCCAAAGGGGGGCACCAGATACGCAGTATTTT.

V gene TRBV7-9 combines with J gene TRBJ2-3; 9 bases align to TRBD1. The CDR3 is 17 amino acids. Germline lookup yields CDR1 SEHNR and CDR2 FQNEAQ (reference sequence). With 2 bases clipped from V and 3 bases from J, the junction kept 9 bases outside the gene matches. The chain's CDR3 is CASSLLATGGGTDTQYF. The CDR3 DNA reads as TGTGCCAGCAGCTTACTCGCGACAGGGGGTGGTACAGATACGCAGTATTTT.

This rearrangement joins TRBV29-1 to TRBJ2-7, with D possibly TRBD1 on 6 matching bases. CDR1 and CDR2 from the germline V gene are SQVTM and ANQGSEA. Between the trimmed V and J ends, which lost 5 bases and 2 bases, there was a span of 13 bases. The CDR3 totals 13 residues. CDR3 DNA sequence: TGCAGCGTTTCAGGGGTACTGACCTACGAGCAGTACTTC. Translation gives CSVSGVLTYEQYF.

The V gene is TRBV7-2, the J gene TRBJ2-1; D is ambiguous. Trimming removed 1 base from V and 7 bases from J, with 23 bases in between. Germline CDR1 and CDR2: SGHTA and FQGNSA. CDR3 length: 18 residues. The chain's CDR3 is CASSLGSGRQRERNEQFF. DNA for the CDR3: TGTGCCAGCAGCTTAGGCTCTGGGCGTCAGAGAGAAAGGAATGAGCAGTTCTTC.

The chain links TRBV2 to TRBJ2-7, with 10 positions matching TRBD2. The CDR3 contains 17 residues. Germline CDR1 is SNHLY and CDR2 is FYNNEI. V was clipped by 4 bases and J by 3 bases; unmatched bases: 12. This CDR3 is CASSVDRVAGGHYEQYF. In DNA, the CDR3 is TGTGCCAGCAGTGTGGATAGAGTAGCGGGGGGCCACTACGAGCAGTACTTC.

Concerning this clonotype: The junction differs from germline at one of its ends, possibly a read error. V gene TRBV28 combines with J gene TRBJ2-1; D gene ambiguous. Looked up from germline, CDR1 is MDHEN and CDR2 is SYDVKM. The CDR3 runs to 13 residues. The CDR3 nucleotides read TGTGCCAGCAGTTTTCGGCCCTACAATGAGCGGTTCTTC. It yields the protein CASSFRPYNERFF.

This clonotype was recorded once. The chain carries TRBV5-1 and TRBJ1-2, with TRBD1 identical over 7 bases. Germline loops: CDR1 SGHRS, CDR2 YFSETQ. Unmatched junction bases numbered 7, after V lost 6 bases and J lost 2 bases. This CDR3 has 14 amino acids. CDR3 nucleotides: TGCGCCAGCACCCCGGAAGGGGGCAACTATGGCTACACCTTC. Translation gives CASTPEGGNYGYTF.

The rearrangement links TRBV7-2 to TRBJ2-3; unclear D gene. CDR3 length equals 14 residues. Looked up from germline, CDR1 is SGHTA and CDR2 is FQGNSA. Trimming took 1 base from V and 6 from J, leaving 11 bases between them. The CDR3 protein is CASSLGSSGDTQYF. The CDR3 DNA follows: TGTGCCAGCAGCTTAGGTTCCTCAGGCGATACGCAGTATTTT.

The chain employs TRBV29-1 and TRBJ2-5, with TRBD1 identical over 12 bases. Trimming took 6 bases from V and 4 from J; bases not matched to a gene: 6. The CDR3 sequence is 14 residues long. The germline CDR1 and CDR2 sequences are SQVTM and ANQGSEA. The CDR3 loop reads CSVLGTGGLETQYF. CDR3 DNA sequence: TGCAGCGTCCTCGGGACAGGGGGCCTAGAGACCCAGTACTTC.